This entry lists 4 T cell receptor beta chains sequenced from one sample in a study of blood T cell repertoires in COVID-19. Some clones are missing from TCRdb's copy, which holds only in-frame ones; the method was immunoSEQ multiplex PCR. The sample lists roughly 120,000 clones; roughly 80% were seen once. Material: peripheral blood. The receptors derive from a man aged 50 to 60 with acute or convalescent COVID-19.

The gene calls are TRBV4-1 and TRBJ2-5; TRBD1 might be the D (6 bases). CDR1 is MGHRA, CDR2 YSYEKL, per germline. The CDR3 runs to 16 residues. V lost 4 bases, J lost 0 bases, and 15 bases lay in between. The CDR3 region has the DNA TGCGCCAGCAGCCTCCCTCCCACAGGGAACCAAGAGACCCAGTACTTC. The encoded protein is CASSLPPTGNQETQYF.

J is TRBJ2-1 and V is TRBV7-8; 8 bases align to TRBD2. The CDR3 covers 17 residues. The V gene's germline CDR1 is SGHVS and CDR2 FQNEAQ. With 3 bases clipped from V and 2 bases from J, the junction kept 9 bases outside the gene matches. As DNA, the CDR3 is TGTGCCAGCAGCTTGGGTGTCCGGCGGGGGGCCTACAATGAGCAGTTCTTC. Encoded protein: CASSLGVRRGAYNEQFF.

The V and J genes are TRBV4-2 and TRBJ1-2; 8 bases agree with TRBD1. The CDR3 loop spans 15 amino acids. V dropped 0 bases and J dropped 4; count of bases not matched to a gene: 4. Germline lookup yields CDR1 LGHNA and CDR2 YNFKEQ. In nucleotides, the CDR3 is TGTGCCAGCAGCCAAGATACAGGACAGGGCTATGGCTACACCTTC. It yields the protein CASSQDTGQGYGYTF.

J is TRBJ1-4 and V is TRBV29-1, with D unresolved. The CDR3 covers 14 residues. Deletions cut 5 bases from V and 5 bases from J, with 15 bases between. Germline V gene data show CDR1 as SQVTM and CDR2 as ANQGSEA. The CDR3 DNA reads as TGCAGCGTTTCCCCGGGGAGGACCAATGAAAAACTGTTTTTT. It codes for CSVSPGRTNEKLFF.